The 30 T cell receptor beta chains reported below all come from one sample, sequenced in a study of blood T cell repertoires in COVID-19. Assay used: immunoSEQ multiplex PCR; TCRdb lists only in-frame clones, some missing. The table has 250,000 to 350,000 clones, about 91% seen once. The sample comprised peripheral blood. Receptors were obtained from a woman aged 25 to 45 who had recovered from COVID-19.

This chain uses TRBV6-1 with TRBJ2-1; TRBD1 might be the D (6 bases). From germline, CDR1 is MNHNS and CDR2 SASEGT. The CDR3 contains 16 residues. V was cut by 3 bases and J by 7 bases, with 19 bases left in between. CDR3 sequence: CASSDPGQPEGNEQFF. The CDR3 nucleotides read TGTGCCAGCAGTGACCCGGGACAACCCGAGGGGAATGAGCAGTTCTTC.

The genes are TRBV19 and TRBJ1-6; TRBD1 aligns across 7 bases. The CDR3 has 15 residues. V trimming: 3 bases; J trimming: 6 bases; junction bases outside the gene matches: 5. Germline V lookup: CDR1 LNHDA, CDR2 SQIVND (reference sequence). The chain's CDR3 is CASSINRGGNSPLHF. Here the CDR3 DNA reads TGTGCCAGTAGTATTAACAGGGGAGGTAATTCACCCCTCCACTTT.

The rearrangement uses TRBV12-3 or TRBV12-4 and TRBJ1-1; 8 bases align to TRBD1. This CDR3 comprises 13 residues. Germline trimming cut 4 bases from V and 5 bases from J; bases unmatched to any gene: 3. CDR3 DNA: TGTGCCAGCAGTTCCAGGGGGCTGACTGAAGCTTTCTTT. Translated: CASSSRGLTEAFF.

The rearrangement joins TRBV6-5 to TRBJ1-1; 7 bases line up with TRBD1. CDR3 length: 15 amino acids. The J segment lost 0 bases and the V segment lost 7 bases, leaving 8 bases of the junction unmatched. Germline V gives CDR1 MNHEY, CDR2 SVGAGI. Here the CDR3 DNA reads TGTGCCAGCAAACTGGGACAGTCAATGAACACTGAAGCTTTCTTT. This sequence encodes CASKLGQSMNTEAFF.

This chain connects TRBV19 to TRBJ1-6, with D perhaps TRBD1 (5 bases). The CDR3 loop spans 14 amino acids. V lost 5 bases, J lost 9 bases, and 14 bases lay in between. Germline assignment: CDR1 LNHDA and CDR2 SQIVND (reference sequence). The CDR3 bases are TGTGCCAGTAGTGTCGGGGGTCGGTCTTCACCCCTCCACTTT. Residues: CASSVGGRSSPLHF.

The gene calls are TRBV3-1 (or the pseudogene TRBV3-2) and TRBJ1-5; D is possibly TRBD1 (6 bases). Germline CDR1 LGHDT, CDR2 YNNKEL (reference sequence). The CDR3 runs 14 residues. The V end lost 3 bases, the J end lost 1 base, and 7 bases lay between the germline ends. The CDR3 is CASSHGGSNQPQHF. The CDR3 bases are TGTGCCAGCAGCCATGGGGGCAGCAATCAGCCCCAGCATTTT.

The chain carries TRBV5-4 and TRBJ2-5, with D possibly matching TRBD2 (5 bases). Trimming cost V 0 bases and J 1 base, with 7 bases left between them. This CDR3 has 14 residues. Germline CDR1 is SGHNT and CDR2 is YYREEE (reference sequence). The CDR3 here is CASSLGGVQETQYF. In DNA form, the CDR3 reads TGTGCCAGCAGCTTGGGGGGAGTCCAAGAGACCCAGTACTTC.

The gene calls are TRBV30 and TRBJ2-4, with a tentative D call TRBD2 (7 bases). The CDR3 loop spans 14 amino acids. V was cut by 3 bases and J by 5 bases, with 14 bases left in between. Germline V gene data show CDR1 as GTSNPN and CDR2 as SVGIG (reference sequence). CDR3 amino acids: CAWSEGGAENIQYF. The CDR3 DNA reads TGTGCCTGGAGCGAGGGGGGGGCGGAAAACATTCAGTACTTC.

The J gene is TRBJ2-4, the V gene TRBV18, with a possible D match to TRBD2 (5 bases). The CDR3 sequence is 17 residues long. Germline V lookup: CDR1 KGHSH, CDR2 LQKENI. V was clipped by 2 bases and J by 0 bases, with 14 bases between them. CDR3 amino acids: CASSPGGGLLAKNIQYF. The CDR3 nucleotides read TGTGCCAGCTCACCAGGCGGAGGCCTTCTAGCCAAAAACATTCAGTACTTC.

The chain employs TRBV19 and TRBJ1-1; the match to TRBD1 covers 9 bases. The V and J ends lost 6 bases and 3 bases, in that order; junction bases with no gene match: 14. Germline CDR1 reads LNHDA; CDR2 reads SQIVND (reference sequence). The CDR3 contains 17 residues. This CDR3 is CASRLKTGGMLHTEAFF. CDR3 in DNA: TGTGCCAGTAGGTTGAAAACAGGGGGCATGCTGCACACTGAAGCTTTCTTT.

This clone occurred a few times. The genes are TRBV9 and TRBJ2-2; the match to TRBD1 covers 10 bases. This CDR3 contains 16 residues. V lost 4 bases to trimming and J lost 6 bases; unmatched junction nucleotides: 9. From germline, CDR1 is SGDLS and CDR2 YYNGEE. CDR3 amino acids: CASSSPGQGFPGELFF. CDR3 DNA sequence: TGTGCCAGCAGCAGCCCGGGACAGGGGTTCCCCGGGGAGCTGTTTTTT.

V gene TRBV5-6 combines with J gene TRBJ1-2, with D possibly TRBD1 on 5 matching bases. The V gene lost 0 bases and the J gene lost 3 bases, with 9 bases spanning the gap. This CDR3 is 14 amino acids long. Germline lookup yields CDR1 SGHDT and CDR2 YYEEEE. Here the CDR3 DNA reads TGTGCCAGCAGCTTGGAGGGCAGGGACTATGGCTACACCTTC. This codes for CASSLEGRDYGYTF.

In this sample, this clone turned up a few times. V and J are TRBV30 and TRBJ1-6, with a possible D match to TRBD1 (5 bases). The CDR3 runs to 15 residues. CDR1 GTSNPN and CDR2 SVGIG come from the germline V gene (reference sequence). V was shortened by 4 bases and J by 7 bases, with 17 bases between the two germline ends. Written as DNA, the CDR3 is TGTGCCTGGAATCAAAGGGCGGGGACCAATTCACCCCTCCACTTT. Amino acids: CAWNQRAGTNSPLHF.

This rearrangement joins TRBV5-8 to TRBJ1-2; no reliable D call. With 2 bases removed from V and 7 bases from J, the gap between germline ends came to 15 bases. The CDR3 runs to 14 residues. The germline V gene has CDR1 SGHTS and CDR2 YDEGEE. CDR3 sequence (DNA): TGTGCCAGCAGCTTTCGGCAGCAAAGAGGTGGCTACACCTTC. It is translated as CASSFRQQRGGYTF.

The chain carries TRBV4-2 and TRBJ1-1, with D unclear. V was clipped by 1 base and J by 0 bases, with 9 bases between them. The germline V gene has CDR1 LGHNA and CDR2 YNFKEQ. This CDR3 contains 15 residues. CDR3 DNA: TGTGCCAGCAGCCAAGGAACAGACCTGAACACTGAAGCTTTCTTT. This sequence encodes CASSQGTDLNTEAFF.

The chain links TRBV19 to TRBJ1-1; 7 bases are a match to TRBD1. CDR1 is LNHDA, CDR2 SQIVND, per germline (reference sequence). The CDR3 extends over 15 amino acids. The V segment lost 6 bases and the J segment 1 base; nucleotides outside the gene matches: 8. The CDR3 loop reads CASRLDRKPNTEAFF. In nucleotides, the CDR3 is TGTGCCAGTAGATTGGACAGGAAACCGAACACTGAAGCTTTCTTT.

In its sample, this clone was seen once. This chain links TRBV6-5 with TRBJ2-5; D is unclear. The CDR3 extends over 16 amino acids. Germline loops: CDR1 MNHEY, CDR2 SVGAGI. Trimming pared 0 bases from V and 3 bases from J, leaving 14 bases between. The CDR3 spells CASSYSIGRSEETQYF. CDR3 DNA: TGTGCCAGCAGTTACTCGATCGGCCGGAGTGAAGAGACCCAGTACTTC.

This clone was found once. The chain employs TRBV5-5 and TRBJ1-1, with TRBD1 as a possible D gene (5 bases). This CDR3 spans 13 amino acids. The germline V gene encodes CDR1 SGHKS and CDR2 YYEKEE (reference sequence). The ends were cut back, 5 bases at V and 2 bases at J, with 10 bases in the middle. As DNA, the CDR3 is TGTGCCAGCAGTCTTCAGGGTAACACTGAAGCTTTCTTT. Translated, it gives CASSLQGNTEAFF.

The chain recombines TRBV6-2 or TRBV6-3 with TRBJ2-7, with TRBD2 as a possible D gene (6 bases). V was trimmed by 0 bases and J by 2 bases, leaving 11 bases between them. Germline loops: CDR1 MNHEY, CDR2 SVGEGT. There are 15 residues in the CDR3. In DNA, the CDR3 is TGTGCCAGCAGTTACTCGTGGGGGGTGGCCTACGAGCAGTACTTC. Translating gives CASSYSWGVAYEQYF.

V is TRBV13 and J is TRBJ2-7; D is uncertain. The V end lost 1 base, the J end lost 0 bases, and 19 bases lay between the germline ends. The CDR3 has 18 amino acids. Germline CDR1 reads PRHDT; CDR2 reads FYEKMQ (reference sequence). CDR3 sequence reads: CASSLALRGSIYSYEQYF. The CDR3 DNA reads TGTGCCAGCAGCTTAGCTCTCAGAGGTTCAATATACTCCTACGAGCAGTACTTC.

V and J are TRBV7-3 and TRBJ1-2, with D unclear. The CDR3 length is 14 residues. Germline values: CDR1 SGHTA, CDR2 FQGTGA. V gave up 5 bases and J gave up 7 bases, with 17 bases separating them. The CDR3 reads CASSPGRGSSGYTF. The CDR3 nucleotides read TGTGCCAGCAGCCCTGGCCGGGGTAGTTCTGGCTACACCTTC.

The chain joins TRBV6-5 to TRBJ2-2; D uncertain. The CDR3 has 13 residues. Looked up from germline, CDR1 is MNHEY and CDR2 is SVGAGI. V lost 5 bases and J 0 bases, leaving 4 bases between the germline ends. CDR3 coding DNA: TGTGCCAGCAGTACAACGAACACCGGGGAGCTGTTTTTT. This sequence encodes CASSTTNTGELFF.

V gene TRBV12-5 combines with J gene TRBJ1-1, with 11 bases lining up with TRBD1. The CDR3 totals 13 residues. From germline, CDR1 is LGHNT and CDR2 FRNRAP. J was trimmed by 9 bases and V by 6 bases; bases with no gene match: 6. The CDR3 region has the DNA TGTGCTAGTGGGACCGGGACAGGGGGTCAAGCTTTCTTT. This gives the protein CASGTGTGGQAFF. Supplemented by reference TRBV12-5 and TRBJ1-1, the full variable domain reads DARVTQTPRHKVTEMGQEVTMRCQPILGHNTVFWYRQTMMQGLELLAYFRNRAPLDDSGMPKDRFSAEMPDATLATLKIQPSEPRDSAVYFCASGTGTGGQAFFGQGTRLTVV.

This sequence joins TRBV11-3 and TRBJ1-1; no clear D. Germline V gives CDR1 SGHNT, CDR2 YENEEA. The CDR3 sequence is 13 residues long. Between the trimmed V and J ends, which lost 0 bases and 5 bases, there was a span of 7 bases. The CDR3 bases are TGTGCCAGCAGCTTAGACCCGGGAACTGAAGCTTTCTTT. Residues: CASSLDPGTEAFF.

This chain links TRBV20-1 with TRBJ1-2; 10 bases match TRBD1. Losses at the gene ends were 4 bases for V and 4 bases for J; bases not matched to a gene: 21. Per germline, CDR1 DFQATT and CDR2 SNEGSKA (reference sequence). CDR3 size: 19 residues. CDR3 protein: CSAIDTSGQGPRGAYGYTF. The DNA of the CDR3 is TGCAGTGCTATTGACACCTCGGGACAGGGGCCCCGGGGGGCCTATGGCTACACCTTC.

The chain is built from TRBV18 and TRBJ2-3, with D perhaps matching TRBD1 (6 bases). Germline lookup yields CDR1 KGHSH and CDR2 LQKENI. CDR3 length equals 15 residues. With 2 bases removed from V and 4 bases from J, the gap between germline ends came to 13 bases. CDR3: CASSPSRGGSDTQYF. The CDR3 DNA sequence: TGTGCCAGCTCACCATCACGAGGGGGTTCAGATACGCAGTATTTT.

This chain uses TRBV5-1 with TRBJ1-1; perhaps TRBD1 as D (6 bases). This CDR3 contains 13 residues. Germline CDR1 reads SGHRS; CDR2 reads YFSETQ. Trimming stripped 4 bases from V and 3 bases from J, with 10 bases between. CDR3 DNA: TGCGCCAGCAGCACAGAGGGGGACACTGAAGCTTTCTTT. Translation gives CASSTEGDTEAFF. The full variable domain, its missing parts supplied by reference TRBV5-1 and TRBJ1-1, is KAGVTQTPRYLIKTRGQQVTLSCSPISGHRSVSWYQQTPGQGLQFLFEYFSETQRNKGNFPGRFSGRQFSNSRSEMNVSTLELGDSALYLCASSTEGDTEAFFGQGTRLTVV.

This clone appeared once. CDR3 protein: CSASRQTGSYNEQFF. CDR3 sequence (DNA): TGCAGTGCGAGTCGTCAGACAGGGTCCTACAATGAGCAGTTCTTC. The J gene is TRBJ2-1, the V gene TRBV20-1, with 7 bases aligning to TRBD1. With V trimmed by 6 bases and J by 1 base, 9 bases remained unmatched. Germline CDR1 and CDR2: DFQATT and SNEGSKA (reference sequence). The CDR3 runs to 15 residues.

V is TRBV7-2 and J is TRBJ2-7; 11 bases are a match to TRBD1. The V segment lost 4 bases and the J segment 2 bases; nucleotides outside the gene matches: 4. Per germline, CDR1 SGHTA and CDR2 FQGNSA. The CDR3 runs to 15 residues. The CDR3 bases are TGTGCCAGCAGCTCGGGACAGGGGGGCACCTACGAGCAGTACTTC. Protein: CASSSGQGGTYEQYF.

The rearrangement joins TRBV5-1 to TRBJ1-1, with TRBD1 identical over 7 bases. The germline V gene encodes CDR1 SGHRS and CDR2 YFSETQ. V shed 2 bases and J 0 bases; nucleotides not matched to a gene: 4. The CDR3 extends over 15 amino acids. CDR3 residues: CASSFRTGVNTEAFF. CDR3 nucleotides: TGCGCCAGCAGCTTCAGGACAGGCGTGAACACTGAAGCTTTCTTT.